This T cell receptor beta chain was recorded in a study of read filtering for tumor transcriptome and immune sequencing. Whole-study context: R-ISS stage counts were under ten for I, about 15 for II, roughly seven for III. RNA-seq yielded only roughly 85 to 1,400 TCR reads, IR-seq about 4 to 10.27 million.

The study, taken as a whole, reports: RNA-seq captured clonotypes less deeply and reliably than IR-seq. The CD138-negative fraction was mixed bone marrow immune cells, not pure T cells.

For this clonotype: Its matching antigen is unknown. A much bigger clone sits one base away, suggesting this may be a read error.

This library used around 0.4 ug RNA and molecular barcoded adaptors spanning alpha/delta and beta/gamma chains. TCRdb processed the reads anew with MiXCR; each CDR3 protein has one entry. Of 45,000 to 55,000 distinct CDR3 sequences in the sample, about 19% were seen once. CDR1 and CDR2 from the germline V gene are DFQATT and SNEGSKA (reference sequence). This CDR3 has 15 residues. Material for sequencing was a population of CD138-negative cells sorted from bone marrow. The chain links TRBV20-1 to TRBJ2-7, with 8 positions matching TRBD2. This receptor was taken from a donor aged 40 or over with multiple myeloma. The CDR3 spells CSASPHTGGPYEQCF. The DNA of the CDR3 is TGCAGTGCTAGTCCGCACACGGGAGGGCCCTACGAGCAGTGCTTC.